The 28 T cell receptor beta chains below all came from one sample that was sequenced in a study of blood T cell repertoires in COVID-19. Sequencing was performed with immunoSEQ multiplex PCR; in TCRdb, only in-frame clones are kept and a portion is missing. The sample yields roughly 180,000 clones, about 80% seen once. Specimen: peripheral blood. The receptor source for this set is a woman in her fifties or sixties with active or convalescent COVID-19.

CDR3 bases: TGTGCCAGCAGCCACCGGTTTCATAATGAAAAACTGTTTTTT. Translating gives CASSHRFHNEKLFF. The chain combines TRBV7-2 with TRBJ1-4; D not certain. The CDR3 sequence is 14 residues long. CDR1 and CDR2 (germline): SGHTA, FQGNSA. Trimming stripped 5 bases from V and 4 bases from J, with 11 bases between. The variable domain in full, completed from reference TRBV7-2 and TRBJ1-4, reads GAGVSQSPSNKVTEKGKDVELRCDPISGHTALYWYRQSLGQGLEFLIYFQGNSAPDKSGLPSDRFSAERTGGSVSTLTIQRTQQEDSAVYLCASSHRFHNEKLFFGSGTQLSVL.

This clone was found a few times. The chain recombines TRBV5-1 with TRBJ2-5, with 8 bases fitting TRBD2. The CDR3 spans 15 residues. From germline, CDR1 is SGHRS and CDR2 YFSETQ. Trimming took 4 bases from V and 2 from J; bases not matched to a gene: 7. CDR3 region: CASSTKGLDQETQYF. CDR3 in DNA: TGCGCCAGCAGCACGAAGGGACTAGATCAAGAGACCCAGTACTTC.

The table lists this clone with a few counts. V is TRBV2 and J is TRBJ2-7, with 11 bases fitting TRBD2. CDR3 length: 14 amino acids. In germline, CDR1 is SNHLY, CDR2 FYNNEI. J lost 4 bases, V lost 8 bases, and 7 bases had no gene match. CDR3 residues: CASGEGLAAYEQYF. The CDR3, as DNA: TGTGCCAGCGGAGAGGGACTAGCGGCTTACGAGCAGTACTTC.

This chain connects TRBV19 to TRBJ1-3; D unclear. Germline assignment: CDR1 LNHDA and CDR2 SQIVND (reference sequence). The CDR3 covers 16 residues. V lost 6 bases and J 0 bases, leaving 15 bases between the germline ends. CDR3 in amino acids: CASSHPSGSSGNTIYF. The DNA for the CDR3 is TGTGCCAGTAGCCACCCATCCGGGTCCTCTGGAAACACCATATATTTT.

The V and J genes are TRBV7-2 and TRBJ2-7; TRBD2 is a possible D gene (5 bases). V lost 3 bases and J 4 bases, leaving 22 bases between the germline ends. Germline lookup yields CDR1 SGHTA and CDR2 FQGNSA. This CDR3 contains 17 residues. This chain's CDR3 is CASSFRPSAGATYEQYF. The CDR3 nucleotides read TGTGCCAGCAGCTTTAGGCCCTCTGCGGGCGCCACTTACGAGCAGTACTTC.

V and J are TRBV5-1 and TRBJ1-4; 10 nucleotides agree with TRBD1. The CDR3 is 14 amino acids. The junction had 7 bases not matched to a gene; V was cut back by 4 bases and J by 10 bases. From germline, CDR1 is SGHRS and CDR2 YFSETQ. The CDR3 spells CASSLDRGIRKLFF. CDR3 DNA: TGCGCCAGCAGCCTGGACAGGGGGATTAGAAAACTGTTTTTT.

The rearrangement links TRBV14 to TRBJ2-7; weak D call: TRBD2 (6 bases). V was pared by 3 bases and J by 2 bases, with 20 bases between. Germline V lookup: CDR1 SGHDN, CDR2 FVKESK. The CDR3 covers 17 residues. The CDR3: CASSHYSSGLNPYEQYF. The CDR3 DNA reads TGTGCCAGCAGCCACTACTCAAGCGGGCTCAACCCCTACGAGCAGTACTTC.

Here the CDR3 DNA reads TGTGCCAGCAGTCCACAGGGGAAGGGTGAAAAACTGTTTTTT. It specifies CASSPQGKGEKLFF. The rearrangement links TRBV27 to TRBJ1-4; the match to TRBD1 covers 7 bases. CDR1 and CDR2 from the germline V gene are MNHEY and SMNVEV (reference sequence). The J segment lost 7 bases and the V segment lost 5 bases, leaving 7 bases of the junction unmatched. CDR3 length: 14 amino acids.

This chain connects TRBV7-3 to TRBJ2-7; no definite D call. V was clipped by 2 bases and J by 0 bases, with 5 bases between them. Germline V gene lookup returns CDR1 SGHTA and CDR2 FQGTGA. CDR3 size: 13 residues. The CDR3 bases are TGTGCCAGCAGCTTAGGGCCCTCCTACGAGCAGTACTTC. This sequence encodes CASSLGPSYEQYF.

This clone was found a few times. The chain employs TRBV4-3 and TRBJ2-3, with no clear D. With 0 bases removed from V and 4 bases from J, the gap between germline ends came to 8 bases. This CDR3 is 14 amino acids long. Germline CDR1 is LGHNA and CDR2 is YSLEER. CDR3 residues: CASSQEMAADTQYF. As DNA, the CDR3 is TGCGCCAGCAGCCAAGAGATGGCGGCAGATACGCAGTATTTT.

This chain joins TRBV6-5 and TRBJ1-6; weak D call: TRBD1 (5 bases). Trimming shortened V by 4 bases and J by 6 bases, and 13 bases separated the two germline ends. The germline V gene encodes CDR1 MNHEY and CDR2 SVGAGI. This CDR3 has 15 residues. The CDR3, as DNA: TGTGCCAGCAGTTTCAGACAGATTATTAATTCACCCCTCCACTTT. As protein: CASSFRQIINSPLHF.

The chain carries TRBV25-1 and TRBJ1-2; a possible D gene is TRBD1 (5 bases). The germline gives CDR1 MGHDK, CDR2 SYGVNS. V lost 2 bases and J 5 bases, leaving 12 bases between the germline ends. The CDR3 has 14 residues. In DNA, the CDR3 is TGTGCCAGCAGTGAAGGATGGGACTTTTATGGCTACACCTTC. It codes for CASSEGWDFYGYTF.

This clone was detected once. This chain joins TRBV5-1 and TRBJ1-2; 9 bases are a match to TRBD1. Germline V lookup: CDR1 SGHRS, CDR2 YFSETQ. The V and J ends lost 0 bases and 4 bases, in that order; junction bases with no gene match: 4. This CDR3 has 15 residues. CDR3 nucleotides: TGCGCCAGCAGCTTGGGGGACAGGGAGGCCTATGGCTACACCTTC. Protein sequence: CASSLGDREAYGYTF.

This clone has at least ten counts. This chain links TRBV27 with TRBJ2-1; TRBD2 matches at 10 bases. Germline lookup yields CDR1 MNHEY and CDR2 SMNVEV (reference sequence). The CDR3 is 15 amino acids. The V segment lost 2 bases and the J segment 6 bases; nucleotides outside the gene matches: 4. This CDR3 is CASSLEASGSNEQFF. The CDR3 DNA is TGTGCCAGCAGTTTAGAGGCTAGCGGGAGCAATGAGCAGTTCTTC.

As to this clone: This sample also contains other DNA sequences that code for the same CDR3. The V and J genes are TRBV7-6 and TRBJ1-3; no definite D call. Deletions cut 3 bases from V and 0 bases from J, with 9 bases between. The CDR3 has 15 residues. The germline V gene has CDR1 SGHVS and CDR2 FNYEAQ. CDR3 amino acids: CASSLASGSGNTIYF. The CDR3 bases are TGTGCCAGCAGCTTGGCCTCGGGCTCTGGAAACACCATATATTTT.

The chain uses TRBV30 and TRBJ1-2; 9 nucleotides agree with TRBD1. The CDR3 spans 12 residues. The V gene's germline CDR1 is GTSNPN and CDR2 SVGIG (reference sequence). Trimming at V came to 3 bases and at J to 7 bases, leaving 3 bases not matched to a gene. CDR3 sequence reads: CAWRGTGSGYTF. The CDR3 nucleotides are TGTGCCTGGAGAGGGACAGGGAGTGGCTACACCTTC.

This chain links TRBV2 with TRBJ1-2, with 7 nucleotides matching TRBD1. This CDR3 spans 14 amino acids. The germline V gene has CDR1 SNHLY and CDR2 FYNNEI. V was clipped by 4 bases and J by 6 bases; unmatched bases: 8. The CDR3 is CASSALTGNHGYTF. CDR3 nucleotide sequence: TGTGCCAGCAGTGCCCTGACAGGGAACCATGGCTACACCTTC.

This clone occurred once. V and J are TRBV18 and TRBJ2-1; maybe TRBD2 (5 bases). Per germline, CDR1 KGHSH and CDR2 LQKENI. The CDR3 spans 15 residues. V lost 0 bases, J lost 6 bases, and 12 bases lay in between. The CDR3, as DNA: TGTGCCAGCTCACCACCCGAGGACTTAAGCAATGAGCAGTTCTTC. Its translation is CASSPPEDLSNEQFF.

This clone was observed a handful of times. The J gene is TRBJ2-5, the V gene TRBV7-2; D may be TRBD2 (7 bases). The V and J ends lost 0 bases and 5 bases respectively, with 19 bases between them. This CDR3 is 17 amino acids long. From germline, CDR1 is SGHTA and CDR2 FQGNSA. The CDR3 is CASSLAEGTRGGETQYF. The CDR3 nucleotides read TGTGCCAGCAGCTTAGCCGAGGGGACCAGGGGAGGGGAGACCCAGTACTTC.

This clone was observed a single time. The gene calls are TRBV7-9 and TRBJ1-1; D is unresolved. The V gene lost 5 bases and the J gene lost 1 base, with 8 bases spanning the gap. In germline, CDR1 is SEHNR, CDR2 FQNEAQ (reference sequence). The CDR3 is 13 residues long. The CDR3, as DNA: TGTGCCAGCAGCCCTTGGGCGAACACTGAAGCTTTCTTT. Translation gives CASSPWANTEAFF.

The rearrangement links TRBV7-2 to TRBJ2-6, with D tentatively TRBD1 (5 bases). CDR1 and CDR2 from the germline V gene are SGHTA and FQGNSA. V dropped 1 base and J dropped 4 bases, with 8 bases sitting between them. The CDR3 totals 15 residues. The CDR3 nucleotides read TGTGCCAGCAGCTTAGTAGGGGCCGGGGCCAACGTCCTGACTTTC. It specifies CASSLVGAGANVLTF.

The chain joins TRBV29-1 to TRBJ2-1; a weak D match, TRBD2 (6 bases). The CDR3 is made up of 14 amino acids. The germline V gene has CDR1 SQVTM and CDR2 ANQGSEA. Trimming took off 3 bases at V and 5 bases at J, with 14 bases between the two ends. The CDR3 spells CSVDRSGGNNEQFF. Written as DNA, the CDR3 is TGCAGCGTTGACAGGAGCGGAGGGAACAATGAGCAGTTCTTC.

The genes are TRBV18 and TRBJ1-2; 7 nucleotides agree with TRBD1. J gave up 6 bases and V 1 base, and 8 bases lay outside the gene matches. Per the germline V gene, CDR1 is KGHSH and CDR2 is LQKENI. The CDR3 has 15 amino acids. CDR3 residues: CASSPRTGGVDGYTF. The CDR3 DNA reads TGTGCCAGCTCACCACGGACAGGTGGTGTAGATGGCTACACCTTC.

This sequence joins TRBV21-1 and TRBJ2-2; the table assigns TRBD1, which was not confirmed against the DNA. TRBV21-1 is designated a pseudogene. The CDR3 covers 16 residues. The CDR3 loop is CASSNNEDRDTGELFF. CDR3 bases: TGTGCCAGCAGCAATAACGAGGACAGGGACACCGGGGAGCTGTTTTTT.

This chain joins TRBV7-9 and TRBJ1-3; 8 nucleotides agree with TRBD1. J lost 9 bases, V lost 5 bases, and 15 bases had no gene match. This CDR3 has 16 residues. Germline V CDR1 and CDR2: SEHNR, FQNEAQ (reference sequence). The chain's CDR3 is CASSRGNGQGRATIYF. CDR3 nucleotide sequence: TGTGCCAGCAGCCGTGGGAACGGACAGGGTCGAGCCACCATATATTTT.

Details on this clone: Other nucleotide sequences from this sample produce the same CDR3. The V and J genes are TRBV12-3 or TRBV12-4 and TRBJ1-1; D gene uncertain. This CDR3 region has 13 residues. V lost 3 bases and J lost 2, with 7 bases in between. The CDR3 loop reads CASSLRGNTEAFF. The CDR3 DNA reads as TGTGCCAGCAGTTTGCGGGGAAACACTGAAGCTTTCTTT.

This clone has a handful of counts. The chain recombines TRBV19 with TRBJ1-3; D perhaps matches TRBD1 (5 bases). The CDR3 covers 15 residues. The germline CDR1 and CDR2 sequences are LNHDA and SQIVND (reference sequence). Trimming stripped 6 bases from V and 0 bases from J, with 12 bases between. The DNA of the CDR3 is TGTGCCAGTAGCCCGACAGTGTCCTCTGGAAACACCATATATTTT. Its translation: CASSPTVSSGNTIYF.

In the case of this clone: Other DNA sequences in the same sample also yield this CDR3. The DNA of the CDR3 is TGTGCCAGCAGTTTAGGGCAGGGGGCCTATGGCTACACCTTC. Protein: CASSLGQGAYGYTF. This chain joins TRBV27 and TRBJ1-2; 8 bases line up with TRBD1. The CDR3 contains 14 residues. Trimming removed 2 bases from V and 4 bases from J; junction bases left unmatched: 3. In germline, CDR1 is MNHEY, CDR2 SMNVEV (reference sequence).